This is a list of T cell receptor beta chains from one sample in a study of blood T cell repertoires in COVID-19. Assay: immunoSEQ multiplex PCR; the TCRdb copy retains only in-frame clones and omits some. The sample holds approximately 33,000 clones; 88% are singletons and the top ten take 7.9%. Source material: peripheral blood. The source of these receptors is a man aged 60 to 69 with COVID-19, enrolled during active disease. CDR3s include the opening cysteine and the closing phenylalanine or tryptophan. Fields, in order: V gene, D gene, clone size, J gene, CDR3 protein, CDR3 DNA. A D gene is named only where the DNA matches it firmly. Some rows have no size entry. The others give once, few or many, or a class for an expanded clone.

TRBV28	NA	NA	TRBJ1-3	CASSRRGVSGNTIYF	TGTGCCAGCAGCCGACGGGGGGTCTCTGGAAACACCATATATTTT
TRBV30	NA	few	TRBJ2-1	CAWSATGEQFF	TGTGCCTGGAGTGCAACCGGGGAGCAGTTCTTC
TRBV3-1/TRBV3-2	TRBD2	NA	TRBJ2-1	CASSRTSGNGNEQFF	TGTGCCAGCAGTCGGACTAGCGGGAATGGGAATGAGCAGTTCTTC
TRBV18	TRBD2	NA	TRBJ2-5	CASSPPTSEQETQYF	TGTGCCAGCTCACCACCGACTAGCGAACAAGAGACCCAGTACTTC
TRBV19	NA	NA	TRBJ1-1	CASRHRGTGTEAFF	TGTGCCAGTAGACACCGGGGGACTGGGACTGAAGCTTTCTTT
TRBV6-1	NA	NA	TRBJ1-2	CASSEVGGTYGYTF	TGTGCCAGCAGTGAAGTAGGGGGTACCTATGGCTACACCTTC
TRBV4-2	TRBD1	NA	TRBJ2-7	CASSQVLGQASYEQYF	TGTGCCAGCAGCCAAGTGTTAGGACAGGCCTCCTACGAGCAGTACTTC
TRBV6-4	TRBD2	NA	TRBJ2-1	CASSAERLAGTDNEQFF	TGTGCCAGCAGTGCAGAAAGACTAGCGGGAACGGACAATGAGCAGTTCTTC
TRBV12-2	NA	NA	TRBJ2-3	CASRFDTGGHSGTDTQYF	TGTGCAAGTCGCTTTGATACAGGGGGACACTCTGGCACAGATACGCAGTATTTT
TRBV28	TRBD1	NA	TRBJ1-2	CASSSRDRGGYTF	TGTGCCAGCAGTTCCCGGGACAGGGGTGGCTACACCTTC
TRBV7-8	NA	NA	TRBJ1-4	CASSRGGVEKLFF	TGTGCCAGCAGCCGGGGGGGAGTTGAAAAACTGTTTTTT
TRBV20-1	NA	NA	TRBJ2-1	CSASPGTHAGEQFF	TGCAGTGCTAGTCCCGGGACTCACGCCGGTGAGCAGTTCTTC
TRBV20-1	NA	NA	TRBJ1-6	CSAGEGGANSPLHF	TGCAGTGCTGGTGAGGGTGGGGCTAATTCACCCCTCCACTTT
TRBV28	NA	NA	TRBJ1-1	CASSFLEEAFF	TGTGCCAGCAGTTTTCTTGAGGAAGCTTTCTTT
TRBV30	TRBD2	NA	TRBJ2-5	CAWSVQGLAPYF	TGTGCCTGGAGTGTACAAGGACTAGCGCCGTACTTC
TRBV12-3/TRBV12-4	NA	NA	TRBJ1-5	CASRARIHQPQHF	TGTGCCAGCAGGGCACGTATTCATCAGCCCCAGCATTTT
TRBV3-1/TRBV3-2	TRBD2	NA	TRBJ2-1	CASSHAGGPYNEQFF	TGTGCCAGCAGCCACGCGGGAGGGCCGTACAATGAGCAGTTCTTC
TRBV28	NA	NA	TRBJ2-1	CAQSKTGLNEQFF	TGTGCACAATCGAAGACAGGTTTGAATGAGCAGTTCTTC
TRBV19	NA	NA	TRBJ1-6	CASSRTGGSSPLHF	TGTGCCAGTAGCCGGACCGGGGGGAGTTCACCCCTCCACTTT
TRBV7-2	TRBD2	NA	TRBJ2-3	CASSLVGGSGDTQYF	TGTGCCAGCAGCTTAGTAGGCGGGAGCGGTGATACGCAGTATTTT
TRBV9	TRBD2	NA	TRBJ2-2	CASSVGLAVNTGELFF	TGTGCCAGCAGCGTAGGGCTAGCGGTAAACACCGGGGAGCTGTTTTTT
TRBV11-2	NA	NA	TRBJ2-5	CASSLQRETQYF	TGTGCCAGCAGCTTGCAGCGGGAGACCCAGTACTTC
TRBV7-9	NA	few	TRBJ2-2	CASSLAQGFGELFF	TGTGCCAGCAGCTTAGCCCAGGGGTTCGGGGAGCTGTTTTTT
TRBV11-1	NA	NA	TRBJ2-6	CASSSNRARANVLTF	TGTGCCAGCAGCTCTAACAGGGCCAGGGCCAACGTCCTGACTTTC
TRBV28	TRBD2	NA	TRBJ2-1	CASSLLSSGRLANEQFF	TGTGCCAGCAGTTTATTGAGTAGCGGGCGTCTGGCAAATGAGCAGTTCTTC
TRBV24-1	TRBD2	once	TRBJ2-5	CATSDFSTGGVQETQYF	TGTGCCACCAGTGATTTTTCTACGGGAGGGGTCCAAGAGACCCAGTACTTC
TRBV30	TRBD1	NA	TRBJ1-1	CAWSVPGTGGKAFF	TGTGCCTGGAGTGTACCCGGGACAGGGGGGAAAGCTTTCTTT
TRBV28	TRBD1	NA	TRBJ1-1	CASSSNRGQAEAFF	TGTGCCAGCAGCTCAAACAGGGGGCAGGCTGAAGCTTTCTTT
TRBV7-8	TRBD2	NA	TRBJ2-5	CASSLASGRARETQYF	TGTGCCAGCAGCTTAGCTAGCGGGAGGGCCCGAGAGACCCAGTACTTC
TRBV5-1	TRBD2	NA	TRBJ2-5	CASSKTGTSGKSRETQYF	TGCGCCAGCAGCAAGACCGGGACTAGCGGGAAGAGTAGGGAGACCCAGTACTTC
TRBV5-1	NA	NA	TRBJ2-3	CASSLADRDTQYF	TGCGCCAGCAGCTTGGCCGACAGAGATACGCAGTATTTT
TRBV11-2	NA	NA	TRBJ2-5	CASSPGIQETQYF	TGTGCCAGCAGCCCCGGTATCCAAGAGACCCAGTACTTC
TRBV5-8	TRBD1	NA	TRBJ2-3	CASSLEGQGAADTQYF	TGTGCCAGCAGCTTGGAGGGACAGGGGGCGGCAGATACGCAGTATTTT
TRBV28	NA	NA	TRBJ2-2	CASQGSGNTGELFF	TGTGCCAGCCAAGGCAGCGGGAACACCGGGGAGCTGTTTTTT
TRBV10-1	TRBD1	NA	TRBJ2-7	CASSHHTGVPTGEQYF	TGCGCCAGCAGCCACCATACAGGGGTCCCAACGGGCGAGCAGTACTTC
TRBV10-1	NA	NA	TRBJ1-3	CASSEQSGSGNTIYF	TGCGCCAGCAGTGAGCAGTCGGGCTCTGGAAACACCATATATTTT
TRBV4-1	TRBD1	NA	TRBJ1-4	CASSQIRGANEKLFF	TGCGCCAGCAGCCAAATCAGGGGGGCTAATGAAAAACTGTTTTTT
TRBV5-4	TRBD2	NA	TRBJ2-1	CASSQPTSGSANEQFF	TGTGCCAGCAGCCAACCGACTAGCGGGAGTGCAAATGAGCAGTTCTTC
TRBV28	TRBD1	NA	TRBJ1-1	CASRGGRTEAFF	TGTGCCAGCCGAGGGGGCCGGACTGAAGCTTTCTTT
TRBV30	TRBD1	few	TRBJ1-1	CAWNRGLNTEAFF	TGTGCCTGGAACAGGGGTTTGAACACTGAAGCTTTCTTT
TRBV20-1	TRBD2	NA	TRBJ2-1	CSASSSGRANEQFF	TGCAGTGCTAGTAGCAGCGGGAGGGCCAATGAGCAGTTCTTC
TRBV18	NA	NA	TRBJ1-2	CASSPSEEGYTF	TGTGCCAGCTCACCCTCGGAGGAGGGCTACACCTTC
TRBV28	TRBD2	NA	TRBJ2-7	CASSYGTSGQGSYEQYF	TGTGCCAGCAGTTACGGGACTAGCGGGCAAGGCTCCTACGAGCAGTACTTC
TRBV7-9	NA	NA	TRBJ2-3	CASSLVELAGTDTQYF	TGTGCCAGCAGCTTAGTTGAACTAGCAGGCACAGATACGCAGTATTTT
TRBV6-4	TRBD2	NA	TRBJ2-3	CASSPSGTTDTQYF	TGTGCCAGCAGCCCTAGCGGAACCACAGATACGCAGTATTTT
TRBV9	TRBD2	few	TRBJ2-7	CASSPSGRIYEQYF	TGTGCCAGCAGCCCCAGCGGGAGAATCTACGAGCAGTACTTC
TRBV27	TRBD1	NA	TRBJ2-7	CASSSMTRGLYEQYF	TGTGCCAGCAGTAGTATGACGAGGGGGCTATACGAGCAGTACTTC
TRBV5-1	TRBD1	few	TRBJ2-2	CASTRSGDRVSGELFF	TGCGCCAGCACCCGATCCGGGGACAGAGTATCCGGGGAGCTGTTTTTT
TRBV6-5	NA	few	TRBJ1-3	CASSSTQESSGNTIYF	TGTGCCAGCAGTTCCACACAGGAGTCTTCTGGAAACACCATATATTTT
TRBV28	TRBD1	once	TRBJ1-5	CASSLDRGQPQHF	TGTGCCAGCAGTTTAGACAGGGGGCAGCCCCAGCATTTT
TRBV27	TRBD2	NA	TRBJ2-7	CASSAGGYEQYF	TGTGCCAGCTCGGCGGGAGGCTACGAGCAGTACTTC
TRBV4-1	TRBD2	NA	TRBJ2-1	CASSQDSGRDNEQFF	TGCGCCAGCAGCCAAGATAGCGGGAGAGACAATGAGCAGTTCTTC
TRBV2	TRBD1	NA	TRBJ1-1	CASSRDRGGNTEAFF	TGTGCCAGCAGCAGGGACAGGGGGGGGAACACTGAAGCTTTCTTT
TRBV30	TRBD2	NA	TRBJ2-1	CAWSSGRPSEQFF	TGTGCCTGGAGTAGCGGGAGGCCGAGTGAGCAGTTCTTC
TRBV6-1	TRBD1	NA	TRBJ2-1	CASSEVGTGTQNEQFF	TGTGCCAGCAGTGAGGTGGGGACAGGGACCCAGAATGAGCAGTTCTTC
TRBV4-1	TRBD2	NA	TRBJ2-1	CASSQTSGRSRGNEQFF	TGCGCCAGCAGCCAGACTAGCGGGAGGTCGAGGGGCAATGAGCAGTTCTTC
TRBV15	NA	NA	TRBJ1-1	CATSRVRVLNTEAFF	TGTGCCACCAGCAGAGTCAGGGTATTGAACACTGAAGCTTTCTTT